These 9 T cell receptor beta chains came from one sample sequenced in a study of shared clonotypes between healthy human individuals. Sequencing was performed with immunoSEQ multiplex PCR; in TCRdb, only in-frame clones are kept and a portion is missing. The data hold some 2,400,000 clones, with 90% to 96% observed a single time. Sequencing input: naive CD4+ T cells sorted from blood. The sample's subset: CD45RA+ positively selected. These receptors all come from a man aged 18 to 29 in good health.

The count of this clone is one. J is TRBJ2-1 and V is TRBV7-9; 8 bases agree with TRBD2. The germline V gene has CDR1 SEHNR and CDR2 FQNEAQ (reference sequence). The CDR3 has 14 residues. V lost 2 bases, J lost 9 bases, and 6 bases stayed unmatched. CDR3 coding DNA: TGTGCCAGCAGCTTAAGCGGGAGTTTGGGTGAGCAGTTCTTC. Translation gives CASSLSGSLGEQFF.

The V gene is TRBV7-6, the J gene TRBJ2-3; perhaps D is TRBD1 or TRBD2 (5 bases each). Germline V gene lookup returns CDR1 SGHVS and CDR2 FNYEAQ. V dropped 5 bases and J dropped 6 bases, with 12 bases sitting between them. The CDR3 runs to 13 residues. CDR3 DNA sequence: TGTGCCAGCAGCAGGGACCCGGGGGATACGCAGTATTTT. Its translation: CASSRDPGDTQYF.

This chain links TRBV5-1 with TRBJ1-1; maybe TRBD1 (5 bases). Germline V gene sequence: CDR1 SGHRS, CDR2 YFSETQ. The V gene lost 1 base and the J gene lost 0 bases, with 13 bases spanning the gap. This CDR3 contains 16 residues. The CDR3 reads CASSLTYGRVNTEAFF. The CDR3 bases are TGCGCCAGCAGCTTGACTTACGGCAGGGTGAACACTGAAGCTTTCTTT.

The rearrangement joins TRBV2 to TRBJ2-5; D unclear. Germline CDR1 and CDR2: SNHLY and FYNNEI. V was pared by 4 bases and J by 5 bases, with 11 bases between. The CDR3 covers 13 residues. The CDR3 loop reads CASSGEYRETQYF. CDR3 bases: TGTGCCAGCAGTGGGGAATATCGGGAGACCCAGTACTTC.

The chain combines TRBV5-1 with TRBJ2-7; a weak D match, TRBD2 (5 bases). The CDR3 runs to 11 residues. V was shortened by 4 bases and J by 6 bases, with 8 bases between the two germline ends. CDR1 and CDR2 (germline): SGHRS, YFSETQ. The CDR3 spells CASSTGIEQYF. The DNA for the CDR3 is TGCGCCAGCAGCACCGGGATCGAGCAGTACTTC.

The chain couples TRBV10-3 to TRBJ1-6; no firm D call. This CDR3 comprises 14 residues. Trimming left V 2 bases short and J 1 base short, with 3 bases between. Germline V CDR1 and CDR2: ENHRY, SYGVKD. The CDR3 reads CAISETSYNSPLHF. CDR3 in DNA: TGTGCCATCAGTGAGACATCCTATAATTCACCCCTCCACTTT.

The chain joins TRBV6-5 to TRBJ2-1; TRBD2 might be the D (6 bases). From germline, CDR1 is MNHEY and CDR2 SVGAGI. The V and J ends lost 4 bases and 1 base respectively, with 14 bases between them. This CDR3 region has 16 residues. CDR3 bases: TGTGCCAGCAGTTGGGAGGAGCCGACTTCCTACAATGAGCAGTTCTTC. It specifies CASSWEEPTSYNEQFF.

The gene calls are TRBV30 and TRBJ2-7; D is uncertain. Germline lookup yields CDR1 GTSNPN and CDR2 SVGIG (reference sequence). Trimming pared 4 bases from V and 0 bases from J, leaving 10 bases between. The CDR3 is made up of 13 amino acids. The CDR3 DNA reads TGTGCCTGGAAGGCCTGGAGCTCCTACGAGCAGTACTTC. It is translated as CAWKAWSSYEQYF.

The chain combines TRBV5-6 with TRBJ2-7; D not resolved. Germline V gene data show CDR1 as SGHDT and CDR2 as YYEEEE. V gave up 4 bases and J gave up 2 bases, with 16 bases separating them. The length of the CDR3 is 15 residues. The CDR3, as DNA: TGTGCCAGCAGCCGGGCGGCGCATCAACCCTACGAGCAGTACTTC. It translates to CASSRAAHQPYEQYF.